The following is a TCR beta chain sequence with its context. How the authors handled the data: Estimation of nucleated cell counts relied on the amplification of reference gene primers. Some clones are missing from TCRdb's copy, which holds only in-frame ones; the method was immunoSEQ multiplex PCR. V and J calls and clone size are as listed in that table; D and trimming were resolved from the DNA. The table has 130,000 or so clones, roughly 84% seen once. The sample is drawn from a study of blood T cell repertoires in COVID-19. Study background: Samples taken during acute and convalescent COVID-19 were collected in the United States, Italy and Spain. Nucleic acid was either cDNA or gDNA, and it came from T cells, B-cell-depleted T cells, or PBMCs.

V shed 3 bases, J shed 5 bases, and the junction held 5 bases outside the gene matches. CDR3 length: 13 residues. Germline CDR1 is GTSNPN and CDR2 is SVGIG (reference sequence). Sequencing was performed on peripheral blood. V gene TRBV30 combines with J gene TRBJ2-5; 8 bases are a match to TRBD1. The sequence derives from a woman older than 75 with acute or convalescent COVID-19. The CDR3 loop reads CAWRQQGVETQYF. The CDR3 DNA sequence: TGTGCCTGGAGGCAACAGGGGGTCGAGACCCAGTACTTC.